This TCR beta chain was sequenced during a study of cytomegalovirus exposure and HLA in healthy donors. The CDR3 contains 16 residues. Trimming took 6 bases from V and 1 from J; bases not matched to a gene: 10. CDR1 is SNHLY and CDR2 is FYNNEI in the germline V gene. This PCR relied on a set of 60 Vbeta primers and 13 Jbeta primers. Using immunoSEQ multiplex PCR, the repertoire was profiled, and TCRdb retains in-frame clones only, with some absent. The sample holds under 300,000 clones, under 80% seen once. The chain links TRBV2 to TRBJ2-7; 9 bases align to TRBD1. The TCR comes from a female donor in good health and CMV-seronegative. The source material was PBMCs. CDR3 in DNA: TGTGCCAGCAGCCACGCCGGGACAGGGCCTTCCTACGAGCAGTACTTC. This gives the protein CASSHAGTGPSYEQYF.